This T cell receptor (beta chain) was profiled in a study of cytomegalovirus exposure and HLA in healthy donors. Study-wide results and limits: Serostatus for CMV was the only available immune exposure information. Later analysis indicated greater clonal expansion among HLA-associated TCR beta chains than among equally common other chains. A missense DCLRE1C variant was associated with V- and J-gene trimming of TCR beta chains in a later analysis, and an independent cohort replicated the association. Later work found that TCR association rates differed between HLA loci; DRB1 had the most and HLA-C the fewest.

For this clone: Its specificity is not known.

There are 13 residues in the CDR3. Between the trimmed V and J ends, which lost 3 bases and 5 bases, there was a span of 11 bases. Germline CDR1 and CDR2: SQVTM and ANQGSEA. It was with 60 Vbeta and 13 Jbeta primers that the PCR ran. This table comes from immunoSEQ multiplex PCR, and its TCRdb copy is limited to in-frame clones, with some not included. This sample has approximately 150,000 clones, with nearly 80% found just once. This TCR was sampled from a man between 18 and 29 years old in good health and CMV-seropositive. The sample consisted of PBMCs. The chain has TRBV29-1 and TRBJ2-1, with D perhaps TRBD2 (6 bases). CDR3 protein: CSVELTRDNEQFF. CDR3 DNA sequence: TGCAGCGTTGAGTTGACTAGAGACAATGAGCAGTTCTTC.